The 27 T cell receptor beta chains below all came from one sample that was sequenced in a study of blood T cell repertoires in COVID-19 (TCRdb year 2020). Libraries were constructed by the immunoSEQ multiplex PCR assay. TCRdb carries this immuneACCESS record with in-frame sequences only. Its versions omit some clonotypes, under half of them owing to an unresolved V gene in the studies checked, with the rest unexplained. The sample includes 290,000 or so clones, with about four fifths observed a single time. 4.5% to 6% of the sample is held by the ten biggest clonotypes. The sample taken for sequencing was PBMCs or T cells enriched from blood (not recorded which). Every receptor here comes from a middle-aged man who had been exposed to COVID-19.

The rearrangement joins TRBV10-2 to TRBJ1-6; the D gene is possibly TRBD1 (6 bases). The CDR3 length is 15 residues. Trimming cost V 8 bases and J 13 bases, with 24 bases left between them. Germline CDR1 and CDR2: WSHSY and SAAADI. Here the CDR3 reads CASDPTDRTRVPLHF. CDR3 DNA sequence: TGCGCCAGCGATCCCACCGACAGGACGCGAGTCCCCCTCCACTTT.

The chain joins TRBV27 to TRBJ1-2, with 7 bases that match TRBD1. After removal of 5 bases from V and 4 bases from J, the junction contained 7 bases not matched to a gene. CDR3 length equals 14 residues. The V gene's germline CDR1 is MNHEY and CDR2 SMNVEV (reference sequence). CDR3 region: CASSDRASIYGYTF. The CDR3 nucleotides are TGTGCCAGCAGTGACAGGGCCAGTATCTATGGCTACACCTTC.

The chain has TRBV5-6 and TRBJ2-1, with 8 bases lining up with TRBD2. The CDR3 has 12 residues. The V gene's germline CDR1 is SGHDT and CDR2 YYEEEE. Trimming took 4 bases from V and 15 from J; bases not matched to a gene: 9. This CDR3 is CASSLGRREAFF. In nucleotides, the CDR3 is TGTGCCAGCAGCCTGGGGCGGCGGGAGGCGTTCTTC.

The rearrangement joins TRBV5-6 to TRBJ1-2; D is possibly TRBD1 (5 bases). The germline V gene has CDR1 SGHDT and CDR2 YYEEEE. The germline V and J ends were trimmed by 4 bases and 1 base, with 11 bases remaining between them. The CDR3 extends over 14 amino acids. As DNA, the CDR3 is TGTGCCAGCAGCCCCCGGGGGTTTAACTATGGCTACACCTTC. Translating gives CASSPRGFNYGYTF.

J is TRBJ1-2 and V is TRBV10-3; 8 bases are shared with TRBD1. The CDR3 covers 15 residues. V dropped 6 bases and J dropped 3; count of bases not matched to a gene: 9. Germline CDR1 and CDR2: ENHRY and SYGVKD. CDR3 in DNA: TGTGCCATCAGGGATACCGGACAGGGAGACTATGGCTACACCTTC. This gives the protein CAIRDTGQGDYGYTF.

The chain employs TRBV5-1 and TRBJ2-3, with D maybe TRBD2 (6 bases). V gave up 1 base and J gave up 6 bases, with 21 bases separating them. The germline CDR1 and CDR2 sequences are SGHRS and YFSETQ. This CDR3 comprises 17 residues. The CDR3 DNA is TGCGCCAGCAGCTTGCTCTCGGGCGGGATGGGTCTCGATACGCAGTATTTT. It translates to CASSLLSGGMGLDTQYF.

The CDR3 coding sequence is TGCGCCAGCACGGCATACTCGGCGGGTTTTGGCTACACCTTC. Its protein product is CASTAYSAGFGYTF. The gene calls are TRBV10-2 and TRBJ1-2; D remains ambiguous. The CDR3 runs 14 residues. Deletions cut 7 bases from V and 7 bases from J, with 19 bases between. CDR1 WSHSY and CDR2 SAAADI come from the germline V gene.

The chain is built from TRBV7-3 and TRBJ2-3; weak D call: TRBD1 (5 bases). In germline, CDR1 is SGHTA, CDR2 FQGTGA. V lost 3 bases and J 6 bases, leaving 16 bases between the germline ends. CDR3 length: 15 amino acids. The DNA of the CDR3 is TGTGCCAGCAGCTTGACAGAAGGAAATTGGGATACGCAGTATTTT. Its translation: CASSLTEGNWDTQYF.

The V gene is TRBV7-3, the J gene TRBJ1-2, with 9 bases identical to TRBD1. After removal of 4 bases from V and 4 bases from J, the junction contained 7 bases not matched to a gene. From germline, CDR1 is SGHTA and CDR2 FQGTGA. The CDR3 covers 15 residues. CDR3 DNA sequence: TGTGCCAGCAGCTCGCGGACAGGGGTAGTCTATGGCTACACCTTC. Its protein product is CASSSRTGVVYGYTF.

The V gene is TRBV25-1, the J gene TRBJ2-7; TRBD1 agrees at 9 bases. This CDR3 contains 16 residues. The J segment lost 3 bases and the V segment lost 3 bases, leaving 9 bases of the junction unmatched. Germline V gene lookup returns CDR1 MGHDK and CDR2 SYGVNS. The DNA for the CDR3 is TGTGCCAGCAGTGACACCGGGACAGGGATGGGCTACGAGCAGTACTTC. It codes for CASSDTGTGMGYEQYF.

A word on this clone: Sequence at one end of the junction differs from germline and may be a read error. The CDR3 DNA reads TGTGCCAGCAGACCGTTGAGGAGAAGCGGGAGAGGAGGAGACTTC. It specifies CASRPLRRSGRGGDF. V is TRBV6-5 and J is TRBJ2-7; 8 nucleotides line up with TRBD2. In germline, CDR1 is MNHEY, CDR2 SVGAGI. This CDR3 is built from 15 residues.

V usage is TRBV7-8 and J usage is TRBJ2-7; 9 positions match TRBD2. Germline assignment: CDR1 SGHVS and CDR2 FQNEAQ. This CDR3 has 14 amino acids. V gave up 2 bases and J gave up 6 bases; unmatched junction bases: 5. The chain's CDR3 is CASSLRREGLEQYF. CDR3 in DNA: TGTGCCAGCAGCTTACGGCGGGAGGGTCTCGAGCAGTACTTC.

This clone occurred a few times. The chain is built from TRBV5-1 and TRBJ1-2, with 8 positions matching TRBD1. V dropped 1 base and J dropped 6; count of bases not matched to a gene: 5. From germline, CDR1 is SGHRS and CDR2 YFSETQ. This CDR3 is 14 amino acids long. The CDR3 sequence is CASSLNRGEDGYTF. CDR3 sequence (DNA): TGCGCCAGCAGCTTGAACAGGGGGGAGGATGGCTACACCTTC.

The CDR3: CASSLHSGSNEQFF. The CDR3 DNA reads TGTGCCAGCAGCTTACATAGCGGGAGCAATGAGCAGTTCTTC. The chain uses TRBV7-2 and TRBJ2-1; the match to TRBD2 covers 9 bases. V lost 2 bases to trimming and J lost 6 bases; unmatched junction nucleotides: 2. The CDR3 consists of 14 residues. Germline-derived CDR1 and CDR2 are SGHTA and FQGNSA.

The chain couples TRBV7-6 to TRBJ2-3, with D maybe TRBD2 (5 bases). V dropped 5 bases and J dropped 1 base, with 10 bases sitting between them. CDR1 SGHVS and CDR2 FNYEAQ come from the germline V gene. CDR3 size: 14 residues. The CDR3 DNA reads TGTGCCAGCAGCAAGAGCGGAGGCACAGATACGCAGTATTTT. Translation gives CASSKSGGTDTQYF.

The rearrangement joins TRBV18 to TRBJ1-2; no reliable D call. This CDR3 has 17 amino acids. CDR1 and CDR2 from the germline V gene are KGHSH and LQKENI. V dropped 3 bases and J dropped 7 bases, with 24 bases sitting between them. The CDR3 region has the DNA TGTGCCAGCTCACCTCCGGGGAGCTTCGCGGTATACTCTGGCTACACCTTC. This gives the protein CASSPPGSFAVYSGYTF.

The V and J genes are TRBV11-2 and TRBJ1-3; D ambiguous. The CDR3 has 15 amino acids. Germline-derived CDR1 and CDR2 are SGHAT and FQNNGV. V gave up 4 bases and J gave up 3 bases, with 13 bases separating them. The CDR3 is CASSSRLARGNTIYF. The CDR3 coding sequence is TGTGCCAGCAGCTCACGTTTGGCTCGTGGAAACACCATATATTTT. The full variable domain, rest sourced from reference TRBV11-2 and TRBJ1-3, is EAGVAQSPRYKIIEKRQSVAFWCNPISGHATLYWYQQILGQGPKLLIQFQNNGVVDDSQLPKDRFSAERLKGVDSTLKIQPAKLEDSAVYLCASSSRLARGNTIYFGEGSWLTVV.

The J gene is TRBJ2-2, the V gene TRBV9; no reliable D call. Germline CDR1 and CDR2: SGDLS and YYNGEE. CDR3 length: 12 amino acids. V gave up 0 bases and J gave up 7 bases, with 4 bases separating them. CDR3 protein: CASSVGDGELFF. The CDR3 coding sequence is TGTGCCAGCAGCGTAGGCGACGGGGAGCTGTTTTTT.

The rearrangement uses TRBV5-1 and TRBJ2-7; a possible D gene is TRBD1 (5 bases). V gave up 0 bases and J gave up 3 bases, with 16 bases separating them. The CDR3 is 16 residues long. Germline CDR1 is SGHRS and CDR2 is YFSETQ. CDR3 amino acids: CASSLGPLTDLYEQYF. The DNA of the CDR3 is TGCGCCAGCAGCTTGGGTCCGTTGACAGACCTCTACGAGCAGTACTTC.

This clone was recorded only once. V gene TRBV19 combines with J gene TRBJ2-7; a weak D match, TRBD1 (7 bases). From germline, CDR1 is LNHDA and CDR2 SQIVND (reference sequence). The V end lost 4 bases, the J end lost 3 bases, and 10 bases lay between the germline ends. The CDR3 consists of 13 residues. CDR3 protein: CASSSQGGYEQYF. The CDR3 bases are TGTGCCAGTAGTAGCCAGGGGGGCTACGAGCAGTACTTC.

CDR3 in DNA: TGCGCCAGCAGCTTCTACTATTCGGACACTGAAGCTTTCTTT. Translation: CASSFYYSDTEAFF. The chain uses TRBV5-1 and TRBJ1-1, with no clear D. V was clipped by 2 bases and J by 3 bases, with 11 bases between them. Germline-derived CDR1 and CDR2 are SGHRS and YFSETQ. The CDR3 runs 14 residues.

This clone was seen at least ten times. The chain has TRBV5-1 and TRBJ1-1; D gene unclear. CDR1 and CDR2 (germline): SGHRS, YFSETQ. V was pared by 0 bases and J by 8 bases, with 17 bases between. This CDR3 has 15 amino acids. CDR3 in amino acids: CASSLGWVEAQEAFF. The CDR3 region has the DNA TGCGCCAGCAGCTTGGGTTGGGTGGAGGCCCAGGAAGCTTTCTTT.

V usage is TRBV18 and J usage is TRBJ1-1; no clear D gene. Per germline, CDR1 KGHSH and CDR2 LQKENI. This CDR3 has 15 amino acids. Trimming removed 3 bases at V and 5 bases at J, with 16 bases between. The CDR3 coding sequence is TGTGCCAGCTCACCCCTACGGGAACCGACGACTGAAGCTTTCTTT. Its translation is CASSPLREPTTEAFF. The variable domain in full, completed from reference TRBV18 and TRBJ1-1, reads NAGVMQNPRHLVRRRGQEARLRCSPMKGHSHVYWYRQLPEEGLKFMVYLQKENIIDESGMPKERFSAEFPKEGPSILRIQQVVRGDSAAYFCASSPLREPTTEAFFGQGTRLTVV.

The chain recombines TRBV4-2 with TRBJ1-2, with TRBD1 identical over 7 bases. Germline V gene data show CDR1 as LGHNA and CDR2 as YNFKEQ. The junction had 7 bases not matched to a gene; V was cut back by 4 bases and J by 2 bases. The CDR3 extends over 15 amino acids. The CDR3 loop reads CASSRQGQSNYGYTF. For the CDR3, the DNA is TGTGCCAGCAGCCGACAGGGACAGTCGAACTATGGCTACACCTTC.

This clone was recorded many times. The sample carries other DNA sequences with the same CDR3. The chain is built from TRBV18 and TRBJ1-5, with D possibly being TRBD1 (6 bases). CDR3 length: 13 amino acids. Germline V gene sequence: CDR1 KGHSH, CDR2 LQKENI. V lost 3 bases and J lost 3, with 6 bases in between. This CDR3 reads CASSPGHNQPQHF. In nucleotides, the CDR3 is TGTGCCAGCTCACCGGGACACAATCAGCCCCAGCATTTT.

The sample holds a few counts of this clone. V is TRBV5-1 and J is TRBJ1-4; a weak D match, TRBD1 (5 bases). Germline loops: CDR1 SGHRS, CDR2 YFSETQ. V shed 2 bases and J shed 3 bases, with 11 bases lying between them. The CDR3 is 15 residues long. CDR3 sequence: CASSFTRDSNEKLFF. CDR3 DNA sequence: TGCGCCAGCAGCTTCACCCGGGACTCTAATGAAAAACTGTTTTTT. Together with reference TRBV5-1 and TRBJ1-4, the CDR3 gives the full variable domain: KAGVTQTPRYLIKTRGQQVTLSCSPISGHRSVSWYQQTPGQGLQFLFEYFSETQRNKGNFPGRFSGRQFSNSRSEMNVSTLELGDSALYLCASSFTRDSNEKLFFGSGTQLSVL.

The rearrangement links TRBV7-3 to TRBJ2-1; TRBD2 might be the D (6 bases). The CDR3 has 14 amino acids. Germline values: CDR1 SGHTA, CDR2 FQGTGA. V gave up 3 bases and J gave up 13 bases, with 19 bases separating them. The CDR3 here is CASSLGGASALQFF. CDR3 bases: TGTGCCAGCAGCTTGGGCGGAGCTAGCGCCCTTCAGTTCTTC.